This T cell receptor beta chain was recovered during a study of read filtering for tumor transcriptome and immune sequencing (dated by TCRdb to 2020 to 2022). General notes on the study: Of the patients in the cohort, around 17 were male and approximately 15 were female, and their mean age was about 70 years, with a range of about 47 to 80. By revised international staging, eight or nine patients were R-ISS I, over 15 were R-ISS II and more than five were R-ISS III. After DNase treatment, whole-transcriptome libraries were prepared with the TruSeq RNA Access Library Prep Kit. TCR-region mapped reads per sample ranged from about 4 to 10.27 million with IR-seq versus only 85 to 1273 with RNA-seq. TCR repertoires obtained by targeted immune repertoire sequencing and by bulk whole-transcriptome sequencing performed on the same bone marrow samples were compared. A main aim was a read-filtering strategy for immune repertoire data, specifically whether clonotypes supported by a single read should be removed. The paper's findings and limits, for the study overall: The correlation between IR-seq and RNA-seq shared clonotype proportions was increased by removal of single-read clonotypes. In IR-seq, single-read clonotypes were 80% to 90% of clonotypes but about 3.5% of total reads; in RNA-seq they were roughly 77% of clonotypes and less than 45% of reads. IR-seq captured clonotypes at much higher depth and more reliably than RNA-seq, and smaller IR-seq throughput sufficed to identify most shared clonotypes. The sorted CD138-negative fraction was composed of a mixed bone marrow immune population rather than of purified T cells.

The CDR3 spans 13 residues, from the cysteine through the phenylalanine. Of all the DNA, just the CDR3 is kept, 39 bases in frame from base 1. CDR1 and CDR2, looked up from the germline V gene (reference sequence), are SEHNR and FQNEAQ. TCR libraries were built from about 400 ng RNA with the Immunoverse kit, using molecular barcoded adaptors covering alpha/delta and beta/gamma chains. TCR library preparation was performed with the same RNA that was used for transcriptome sequencing. An Illumina HiSeq 4000 with 2 x 150 cycles was used to sequence the TCR libraries. Concerning the study's data processing: TCR reads were aligned to human V, D, J and C references and assembled into CDR3 clonotypes with MiXCR, including quality filtering and error correction. Clonotype counts and gene usage diversity were analyzed with the tcR package in R. For inspection of raw mapping reads, RNA-seq reads were mapped by STAR aligner version 2.5.3a onto GRCh37 of the human genome. IR-seq fastq files were randomly downsampled with Seqtk 1.3 to test the effect of sequencing depth on detected clonotypes. TCRdb reanalyzed the raw reads on its own, using fastp at Q25 for trimming and MiXCR for clone calling, and kept in-frame beta chains. Identical CDR3 proteins give one entry, which carries the most common genes and DNA. The V and J calls were determined by TCRdb, not by the authors. The sample table holds 100,000 to 150,000 distinct CDR3 sequences, of which 10% to 15% were seen once. About 11% of the sample is in the top ten clones.

About this clonotype: Its target antigen remains unknown. With a much larger clone just one base away, this may be a read error.

Every patient had bone marrow sampled at the time of active disease. Bone marrow mononuclear cells were isolated by Ficoll-Hypaque density gradient centrifugation. CD138-negative cells were obtained by negative selection after labeling with CD138 magnetic microbeads on a MACS separator, removing myeloma plasma cells. Purity of the isolated cells was checked by flow cytometry on an Attune NxT using CD138 antibodies. TRIzol reagent was used to extract total RNA, which was then quantified with a NanoDrop spectrophotometer. For each patient, the CD138-negative bone marrow sample underwent paired RNA-seq and IR-seq.

Recombination connected TRBV7-9 to TRBJ1-1; no D segment can be confidently identified. Sample: a population of CD138-negative cells sorted from bone marrow. Explained via the paper, the cell subset or site label denotes: bone marrow mononuclear cells depleted of CD138+ plasma/myeloma cells by negative magnetic selection. The clonotype was recovered from a donor at least 40 years old with multiple myeloma. The CDR3 reads as follows: CASSSHSAAEASF. In nucleotide form, the sequence is TGTGCCAGCAGCTCCCACAGTGCCGCTGAAGCTTCCTTT.